The clone carrying this TCR beta chain was found a few times. Each donor gave roughly 10 milliliters of peripheral blood. These data belong to a study of blood T cells in healthy people across ages. For the second PCR, which ran for 7 to 11 cycles, a sample-barcoded 5' primer and a J-beta primer mix were used. TCRdb processed the 5' RACE reads anew with MiXCR; each CDR3 protein has one entry. The data hold roughly 1 million distinct CDR3 sequences, with 25% observed a single time. The CDR3 length is 15 residues. V shed 6 bases, J shed 2 bases, and the junction held 6 bases outside the gene matches. Germline V CDR1 and CDR2: KGHSH, LQKENI. These records were also assigned to another study, of T cells of mothers and their children.

The TCR sequence derives from a girl aged 2 to 10 in good health. Sequencing was carried out using blood. This chain joins TRBV18 and TRBJ1-5, with 8 bases that match TRBD1. The CDR3 coding sequence is TGTGCCAGCTCCCAGGGACAGGCCGGCAATCAGCCCCAGCATTTT. Translation: CASSQGQAGNQPQHF.